The entry below gives a single T cell receptor beta chain sequence along with its context. Some clones are missing from TCRdb's copy, which holds only in-frame ones; the method was immunoSEQ multiplex PCR. Here the sample spans about 60,000 clones, approximately 90% being singletons. This sample is drawn from a study of blood T cell repertoires in COVID-19. The germline gives CDR1 SGHKS, CDR2 YYEKEE (reference sequence). The CDR3 is 16 amino acids. Trimming removed 0 bases from V and 2 bases from J; junction bases left unmatched: 3. The clonotype originates from a human donor with active COVID-19. The donor label of this sample is uncertain. The chain employs TRBV5-5 and TRBJ2-2; TRBD2 agrees at 8 bases. Sequencing used peripheral blood. The CDR3 region has the DNA TGTGCCAGCAGCTTGGGCGGGGGGTTCAACACCGGGGAGCTGTTTTTT. It translates to CASSLGGGFNTGELFF.